These T cell receptor beta chains were read from a single sample in a study of a mutant IDH1 vaccine in newly diagnosed glioma. Antigens of these TCRs are unknown. The table came from immunoSEQ multiplex PCR; TCRdb's copy has only in-frame clones and leaves some out. The data contain 50,000 to 75,000 clones, around 74% of them seen just once; the ten biggest clones take up roughly 4.7%. The sample here was PBMCs, taken from a glioma patient whose treatment included an IDH1 peptide vaccine. The receptors derive from a man in his fifties with glioma. Both conserved end residues are part of each CDR3. A D gene is named only where the DNA matches it firmly. Size is omitted from some rows. Given values are once, few, many or a class for expanded clones.

>-|-|TRBJ2-7|TRBV6-1
CASSLQGNEQYF
TGTGCCAGCAGTCTCCAGGGAAACGAGCAGTACTTC
>-|-|TRBJ1-6|TRBV9
CASSAGPGWGSPLHF
TGTGCCAGCAGCGCCGGACCCGGCTGGGGTTCACCCCTCCACTTT
>-|-|TRBJ2-2|TRBV30
CAWRVAGINTGELFF
TGTGCCTGGAGGGTCGCAGGGATTAACACCGGGGAGCTGTTTTTT
>-|-|TRBJ1-4|TRBV5-6
CASSFGRLREKLFF
TGTGCCAGCAGCTTCGGCAGACTTCGTGAAAAACTGTTTTTT
>-|-|TRBJ1-2|TRBV30
CAWSVFDGYTF
TGTGCCTGGAGTGTTTTTGATGGCTACACCTTC
>-|TRBD1|TRBJ1-1|TRBV4-1
CASSQGQGAVWATEAFF
TGCGCCAGCAGCCAAGGTCAGGGGGCGGTTTGGGCCACTGAAGCTTTCTTT
>-|TRBD1|TRBJ1-1|TRBV4-1
CASSQTQGYTEAFF
TGCGCCAGCAGCCAGACACAGGGGTACACTGAAGCTTTCTTT
>-|-|TRBJ2-2|TRBV5-8
CASSFYRAGDGELFF
TGTGCCAGCAGCTTTTACAGGGCGGGAGACGGGGAGCTGTTTTTT
>-|-|TRBJ2-1|TRBV5-1
CASADGNEQFF
TGCGCCAGCGCGGACGGGAACGAGCAGTTCTTC
>-|-|TRBJ1-5|TRBV7-2
CASSPVSESNQPQHF
TGTGCCAGCAGCCCAGTGTCGGAAAGCAATCAGCCCCAGCATTTT
>-|TRBD1|TRBJ1-5|TRBV5-5
CASSFGTGEQPQHF
TGTGCCAGCAGCTTCGGGACAGGGGAGCAGCCCCAGCATTTT
>-|-|TRBJ1-2|TRBV11-1
CASSPGPLDGYTF
TGTGCCAGCAGCCCTGGTCCCCTGGATGGCTACACCTTC
>-|-|TRBJ2-2|TRBV7-2
CASSLSSGELFF
TGTGCCAGCAGCCTTTCCAGCGGGGAGCTGTTTTTT
>-|TRBD1|TRBJ2-7|TRBV9
CASSVEDRGSSYEQYF
TGTGCCAGCAGCGTAGAAGACAGGGGCAGCTCCTACGAGCAGTACTTC
>-|-|TRBJ2-2|TRBV5-8
CASSSTGSPNTGELFF
TGTGCCAGCAGCTCTACAGGGTCCCCTAACACCGGGGAGCTGTTTTTT
>many|-|TRBJ1-1|TRBV5-5
CATMRAGEMNTEAFF
TGTGCCACCATGAGGGCCGGAGAAATGAACACTGAAGCTTTCTTT
>-|TRBD2|TRBJ2-1|TRBV19
CASRGRAVYNEQFF
TGTGCCAGTAGGGGGAGGGCCGTTTACAATGAGCAGTTCTTC
>-|-|TRBJ1-1|TRBV6-6
CASSYPNTEAFF
TGTGCCAGCAGTTACCCGAACACTGAAGCTTTCTTT
>few|-|TRBJ1-1|TRBV6-1
CASSVGAGGESTEAFF
TGTGCCAGCAGTGTAGGGGCGGGGGGCGAGAGCACTGAAGCTTTCTTT
>-|-|TRBJ1-2|TRBV30
CAWNTGTTNYGYTF
TGTGCCTGGAATACGGGGACAACTAACTATGGCTACACCTTC
>-|-|TRBJ2-3|TRBV7-8
CASSLIRGLEIDTQYF
TGTGCCAGCAGCTTAATCAGGGGCCTTGAGATTGATACGCAGTATTTT
>few|-|TRBJ1-1|TRBV15
CATSTLRVAEAFF
TGTGCCACCAGCACCCTACGGGTCGCTGAAGCTTTCTTT
>few|TRBD1|TRBJ2-1|TRBV10-3
CAISESRGQPLNEQFF
TGTGCCATCAGTGAGTCGAGGGGACAGCCTCTCAATGAGCAGTTCTTC
>few|-|TRBJ1-1|TRBV5-1
CASSFAGSEAFF
TGCGCCAGCAGCTTTGCCGGGAGTGAAGCTTTCTTT
>-|-|TRBJ1-5|TRBV7-6
CASSLDENQPQHF
TGTGCCAGCAGCTTAGATGAAAATCAGCCCCAGCATTTT
>-|-|TRBJ2-3|TRBV12-5
CASGRGGDTQYF
TGTGCTAGTGGCCGCGGCGGAGATACGCAGTATTTT
>once|-|TRBJ2-7|TRBV7-2
CASSTGIYEQYF
TGTGCCAGCAGCACCGGTATTTACGAGCAGTACTTC
>-|-|TRBJ2-3|TRBV7-9
CASSFQGRSTDTQYF
TGTGCCAGCAGCTTTCAGGGACGGAGCACAGATACGCAGTATTTT
>-|TRBD1|TRBJ1-2|TRBV2
CASRETSYGTVEYGYTF
TGTGCCAGCAGGGAAACTTCCTACGGGACAGTAGAATATGGCTACACCTTC
>-|-|TRBJ1-5|TRBV7-8
CASSTDAGNYQPQHF
TGTGCCAGCAGCACCGACGCAGGAAACTATCAGCCCCAGCATTTT
>few|-|TRBJ2-7|TRBV6-4
CASSAPDRYEQYF
TGTGCCAGCAGTGCACCGGATCGGTACGAGCAGTACTTC
>-|-|TRBJ1-1|TRBV10-3
CAISLDEYTEAFF
TGTGCCATCAGTCTAGACGAGTACACTGAAGCTTTCTTT
>-|-|TRBJ2-6|TRBV30
CAWSNLGAGANVLTF
TGTGCCTGGAGCAACTTAGGGGCTGGGGCCAACGTCCTGACTTTC
>-|-|TRBJ1-5|TRBV14
CASSQFRPGGAGQPQHF
TGTGCCAGCAGCCAATTCCGCCCGGGGGGCGCAGGGCAGCCCCAGCATTTT
>-|TRBD1|TRBJ1-1|TRBV5-1
CASSLQDRSEAFF
TGCGCCAGCAGCTTGCAGGACAGGTCTGAAGCTTTCTTT
>-|-|TRBJ2-7|TRBV7-2
CASSLALTGGEQYF
TGTGCCAGCAGCTTAGCGCTGACAGGAGGCGAGCAGTACTTC
>once|TRBD1|TRBJ1-1|TRBV10-3
CAIRQPGQGMNTEAFF
TGTGCCATCAGACAGCCGGGACAGGGGATGAACACTGAAGCTTTCTTT
>-|-|TRBJ2-7|TRBV28
CASKRQGGYEQYF
TGTGCCAGCAAGAGGCAGGGTGGCTACGAGCAGTACTTC
>-|-|TRBJ2-3|TRBV9
CASSVGGGRSTDTQYF
TGTGCCAGCAGCGTAGGGGGGGGCCGTAGCACAGATACGCAGTATTTT
>-|-|TRBJ1-1|TRBV6-1
CASSSGGPNTEAFF
TGTGCCAGCAGTAGTGGAGGGCCCAACACTGAAGCTTTCTTT